This TCR beta chain was profiled in a study of PD-L1 blockade in urothelial cancer. Germline-derived CDR1 and CDR2 are SQVTM and ANQGSEA. The length of the CDR3 is 10 residues. V was trimmed by 6 bases and J by 6 bases, leaving 9 bases between them. The assay was immunoSEQ multiplex PCR, and TCRdb's table has in-frame clones only and misses some. The sample carries approximately 100,000 clones, roughly nine tenths recorded once. The clonotype comes from a woman older than 75 with urothelial cancer. Sequenced material: PBMCs, taken around atezolizumab (anti-PD-L1) treatment. The genes are TRBV29-1 and TRBJ2-7, with a possible D match to TRBD1 (6 bases). The CDR3 reads CSVWGPEQYF. Written as DNA, the CDR3 is TGCAGCGTCTGGGGGCCCGAGCAGTACTTC.